Described below is a single T cell receptor beta chain sequence and its context. Its antigen remains unknown. With more than 9 days of culture completed, CD4+ T cells were isolated. This entry belongs to a study of vaccination effects on CD4 cells after COVID-19. The data were produced by immunoSEQ multiplex PCR, yet TCRdb's version contains in-frame clones alone and is incomplete. This table holds more than 45,000 clones, over 60% found once. V was pared by 5 bases and J by 1 base, with 13 bases between. There are 15 residues in the CDR3. CDR1 is MDHEN and CDR2 is SYDVKM in the germline V gene. The source was CD4+ T cells from PBMCs cultured without peptide, collected before COVID-19 vaccination. The rearrangement links TRBV28 to TRBJ2-3; D is possibly TRBD1 (6 bases). This clonotype originated in a human donor who received a COVID-19 vaccine. CDR3 region: CASSLRTDRTDTQYF. The CDR3 coding sequence is TGTGCCAGCAGTCTCCGGACAGACCGCACAGATACGCAGTATTTT.